The TCR beta chain described here comes from a study of blood T cells in healthy people across ages. The table lists this clonotype with a few counts. The antigen is not known. Every participating donor contributed around 9.5 milliliters of peripheral blood through a draw. For the second PCR, which ran for 7 to 11 cycles, a sample-barcoded 5' primer and a J-beta primer mix were used. MiXCR was run by TCRdb on the 5' RACE reads, yielding one entry per CDR3 protein. The data show approximately 880,000 distinct CDR3 sequences, around 48% seen once. Germline V CDR1 and CDR2: SGHRS, YFSETQ. Losses at the gene ends were 7 bases for V and 0 bases for J; bases not matched to a gene: 6. The CDR3 is made up of 14 amino acids. Findings and caveats of the study: Nothing was known about donor CMV status, and this possibly confounded expanded clonotype changes.

The sequence was collected from a man aged 30 to 45 in good health. The sample consisted of blood. The rearrangement joins TRBV5-1 to TRBJ1-1, with 7 positions matching TRBD1. For the CDR3, the DNA is TGCGCCAGCCGCAGGGGGGAAATGAACACTGAAGCTTTCTTT. It yields the protein CASRRGEMNTEAFF.